The clone carrying this TCR beta chain has ten or more counts. Trimming took off 8 bases at V and 0 bases at J, with 14 bases between the two ends. The CDR3 is 16 amino acids. Germline-derived CDR1 and CDR2 are ENHRY and SYGVKD. RNA transcripts served as the template for amplifying TCR beta CDR3 regions. The HTBI primer set was used in a first-round RT-PCR of the TCR CDR3. TCRdb re-called the multiplex PCR reads with MiXCR, one entry per CDR3 protein. The table shows approximately 710,000 distinct CDR3 sequences, with around 15% occurring only once. The hyperthyroidism was newly diagnosed and had lasted under 2 months; the patients were aged 18 to 65. Diagnostic decisions used clinical symptoms, serum thyroxine and TRAb, thyroid ultrasound and orbital computed tomography. This entry is derived from a study of T cells in Graves' hyperthyroidism and ophthalmopathy.

This sequence originates from a man aged 50 to 60 with Graves' hyperthyroidism. Sequenced material: blood. The chain links TRBV10-3 to TRBJ2-6; D is possibly TRBD1 (6 bases). The CDR3 sequence: CAIAQQGNSGANVLTF. CDR3 coding DNA: TGTGCCATCGCACAACAGGGTAACTCTGGGGCCAACGTCCTGACTTTC.